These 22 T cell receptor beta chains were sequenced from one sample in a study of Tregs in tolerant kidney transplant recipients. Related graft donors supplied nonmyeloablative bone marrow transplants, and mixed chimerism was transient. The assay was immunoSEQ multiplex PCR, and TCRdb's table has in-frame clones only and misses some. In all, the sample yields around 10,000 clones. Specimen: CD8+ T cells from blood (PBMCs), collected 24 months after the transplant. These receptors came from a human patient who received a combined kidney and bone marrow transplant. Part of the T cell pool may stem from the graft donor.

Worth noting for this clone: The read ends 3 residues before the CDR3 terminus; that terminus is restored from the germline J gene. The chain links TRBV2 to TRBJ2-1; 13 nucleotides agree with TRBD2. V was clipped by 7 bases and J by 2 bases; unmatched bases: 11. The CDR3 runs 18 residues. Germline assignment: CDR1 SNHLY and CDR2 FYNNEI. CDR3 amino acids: CASTTYGTSGNTYNEQFF. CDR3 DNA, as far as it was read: TGTGCCAGCACTACATATGGGACTAGCGGGAATACCTACAATGAG. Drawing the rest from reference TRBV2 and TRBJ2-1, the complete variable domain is EPEVTQTPSHQVTQMGQEVILRCVPISNHLYFYWYRQILGQKVEFLVSFYNNEISEKSEIFDDQFSVERPDGSNFTLKIRSTKLEDSAMYFCASTTYGTSGNTYNEQFFGPGTRLTVL.

Here the CDR3 reads CSVWTGGTEAFF. The covered CDR3 bases are TGCAGCGTATGGACAGGGGGCACTGAA. The rearrangement uses TRBV29-1 and TRBJ1-1; TRBD1 matches at 10 bases. The read terminates 3 residues before the CDR3 end, so the remaining end is supplied by the germline J gene. Germline assignment: CDR1 SQVTM and CDR2 ANQGSEA. CDR3 length: 12 amino acids. Losses at the gene ends were 6 bases for V and 4 bases for J; bases not matched to a gene: 2.

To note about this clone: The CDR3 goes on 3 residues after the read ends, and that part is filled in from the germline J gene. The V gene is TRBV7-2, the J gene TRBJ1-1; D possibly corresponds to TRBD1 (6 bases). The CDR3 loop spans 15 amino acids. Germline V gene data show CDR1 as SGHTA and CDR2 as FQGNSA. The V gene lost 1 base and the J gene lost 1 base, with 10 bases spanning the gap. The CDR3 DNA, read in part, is TGTGCCAGCAGCTTAGGAGCAGGGGAGAACACTGAA. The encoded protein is CASSLGAGENTE. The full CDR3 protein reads CASSLGAGENTEAFF.

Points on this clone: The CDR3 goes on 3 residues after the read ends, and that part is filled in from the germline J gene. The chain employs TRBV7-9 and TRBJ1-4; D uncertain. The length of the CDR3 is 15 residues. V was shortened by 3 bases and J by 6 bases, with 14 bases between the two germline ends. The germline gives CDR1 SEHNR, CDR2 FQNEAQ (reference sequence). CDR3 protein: CASSLGSRGDEKLFF. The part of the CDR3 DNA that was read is TGTGCCAGCAGCTTGGGCAGCCGAGGAGATGAAAAA. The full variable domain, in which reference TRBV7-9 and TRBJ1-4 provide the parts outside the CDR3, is DTGVSQNPRHKITKRGQNVTFRCDPISEHNRLYWYRQTLGQGPEFLTYFQNEAQLEKSRLLSDRFSAERPKGSFSTLEIQRTEQGDSAMYLCASSLGSRGDEKLFFGSGTQLSVL.

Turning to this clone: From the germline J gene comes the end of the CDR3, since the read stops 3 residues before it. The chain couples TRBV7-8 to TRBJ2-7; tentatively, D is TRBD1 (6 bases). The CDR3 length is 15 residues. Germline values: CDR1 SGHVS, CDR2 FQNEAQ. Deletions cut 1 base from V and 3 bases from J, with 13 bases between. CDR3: CASSLGPGDNYEQYF. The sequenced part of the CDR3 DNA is TGTGCCAGCAGCTTAGGGCCAGGGGACAACTACGAG. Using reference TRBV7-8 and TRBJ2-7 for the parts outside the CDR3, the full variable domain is GAGVSQSPRYKVAKRGQDVALRCDPISGHVSLFWYQQALGQGPEFLTYFQNEAQLDKSGLPSDRFFAERPEGSVSTLKIQRTQQEDSAVYLCASSLGPGDNYEQYFGPGTRLTVT.

The DNA read from the CDR3 is TGCAGTGCTAGAGATTTAGGGGAAGTTGACGAG. Protein product: CSARDLGEVDE. The full CDR3 sequence reads CSARDLGEVDEQYF. The chain has TRBV20-1 and TRBJ2-7; a possible D gene is TRBD1 (5 bases). The CDR3 is cut off 3 residues early in the read; its end comes from the germline J gene. CDR3 length: 14 amino acids. Per the germline V gene, CDR1 is DFQATT and CDR2 is SNEGSKA (reference sequence). Between the trimmed V and J ends, which lost 0 bases and 5 bases, there was a span of 14 bases.

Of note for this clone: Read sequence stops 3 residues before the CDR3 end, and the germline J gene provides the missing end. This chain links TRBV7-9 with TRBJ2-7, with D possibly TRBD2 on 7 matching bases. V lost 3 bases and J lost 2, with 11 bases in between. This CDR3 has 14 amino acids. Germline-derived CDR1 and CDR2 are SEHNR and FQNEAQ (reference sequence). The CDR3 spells CASSFGGLAYEQYF. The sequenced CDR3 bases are TGTGCCAGCAGCTTCGGGGGGCTCGCCTACGAG.

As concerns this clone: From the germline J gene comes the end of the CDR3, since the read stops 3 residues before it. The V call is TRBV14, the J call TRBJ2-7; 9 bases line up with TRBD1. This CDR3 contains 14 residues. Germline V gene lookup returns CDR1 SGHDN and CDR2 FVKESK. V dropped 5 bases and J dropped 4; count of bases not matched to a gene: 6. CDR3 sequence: CASSTRQGVYEQYF. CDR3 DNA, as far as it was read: TGTGCCAGCAGCACCCGACAGGGGGTTTACGAG.

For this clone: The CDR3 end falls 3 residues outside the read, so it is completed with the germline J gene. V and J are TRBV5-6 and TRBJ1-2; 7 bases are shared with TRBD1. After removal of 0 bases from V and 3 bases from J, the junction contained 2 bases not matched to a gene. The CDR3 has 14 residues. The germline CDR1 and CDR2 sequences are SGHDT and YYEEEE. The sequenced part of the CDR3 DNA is TGTGCCAGCAGCTTGGCACAGGGGCACTATGGC. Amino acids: CASSLAQGHYG. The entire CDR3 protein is CASSLAQGHYGYTF.

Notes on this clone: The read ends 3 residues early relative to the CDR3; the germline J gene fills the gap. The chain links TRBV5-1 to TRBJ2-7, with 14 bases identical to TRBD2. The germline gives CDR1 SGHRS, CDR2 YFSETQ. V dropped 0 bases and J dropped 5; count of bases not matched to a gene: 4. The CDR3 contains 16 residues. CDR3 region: CASSLEGLAGVNEQYF. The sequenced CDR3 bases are TGCGCCAGCAGCTTGGAGGGACTAGCGGGAGTAAACGAG.

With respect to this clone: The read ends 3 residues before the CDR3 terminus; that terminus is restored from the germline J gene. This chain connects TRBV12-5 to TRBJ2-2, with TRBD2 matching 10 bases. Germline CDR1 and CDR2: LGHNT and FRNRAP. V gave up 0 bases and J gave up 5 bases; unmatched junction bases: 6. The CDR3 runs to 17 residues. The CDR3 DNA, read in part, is TGTGCTAGTGGTTTGGTAGCGGGAGGGCCGGAGACCGGGGAG. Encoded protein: CASGLVAGGPETGE. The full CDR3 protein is CASGLVAGGPETGELFF.

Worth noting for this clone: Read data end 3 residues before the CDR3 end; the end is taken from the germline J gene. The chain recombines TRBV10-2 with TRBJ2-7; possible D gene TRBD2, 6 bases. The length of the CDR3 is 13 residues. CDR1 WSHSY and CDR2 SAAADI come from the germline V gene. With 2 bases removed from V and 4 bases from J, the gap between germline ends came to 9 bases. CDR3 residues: CASSEDLAYEQYF. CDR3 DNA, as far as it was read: TGCGCCAGCAGTGAGGATCTAGCGTACGAG.

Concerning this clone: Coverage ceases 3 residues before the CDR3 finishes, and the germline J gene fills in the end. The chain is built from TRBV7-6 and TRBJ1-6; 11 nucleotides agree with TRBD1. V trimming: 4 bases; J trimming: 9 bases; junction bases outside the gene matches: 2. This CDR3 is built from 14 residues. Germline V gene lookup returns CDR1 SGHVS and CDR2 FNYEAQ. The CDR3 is CASSSDRGLSPLHF. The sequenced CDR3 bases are TGTGCCAGCAGCTCGGACAGGGGGCTTTCACCC.

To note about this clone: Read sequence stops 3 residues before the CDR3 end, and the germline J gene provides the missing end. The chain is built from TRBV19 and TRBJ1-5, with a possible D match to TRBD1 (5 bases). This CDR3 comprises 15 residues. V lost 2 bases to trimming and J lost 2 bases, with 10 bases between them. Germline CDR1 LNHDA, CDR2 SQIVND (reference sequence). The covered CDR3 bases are TGTGCCAGTAGTATAAGGGGCTCTGGCAATCAGCCC. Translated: CASSIRGSGNQP. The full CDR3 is CASSIRGSGNQPQHF. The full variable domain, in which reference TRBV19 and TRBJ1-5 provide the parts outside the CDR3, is DGGITQSPKYLFRKEGQNVTLSCEQNLNHDAMYWYRQDPGQGLRLIYYSQIVNDFQKGDIAEGYSVSREKKESFPLTVTSAQKNPTAFYLCASSIRGSGNQPQHFGDGTRLSIL.

Incomplete CDR3 DNA: TGTGCCAGCCACAGGGGGGCTGAA. Translated, it gives CASHRGAE. The full-length CDR3 reads as CASHRGAEAFF. The chain links TRBV12-3 or TRBV12-4 to TRBJ1-1, with 8 bases identical to TRBD1. From the germline J gene comes the end of the CDR3, since the read stops 3 residues before it. V trimming: 8 bases; J trimming: 6 bases; junction bases outside the gene matches: 2. The CDR3 is 11 amino acids.

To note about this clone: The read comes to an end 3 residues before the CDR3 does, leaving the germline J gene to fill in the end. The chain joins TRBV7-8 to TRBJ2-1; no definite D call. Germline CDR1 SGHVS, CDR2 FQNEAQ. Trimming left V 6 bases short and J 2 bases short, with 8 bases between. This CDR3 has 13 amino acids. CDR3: CASSSLAYNEQFF. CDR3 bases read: TGTGCCAGCAGTTCCCTCGCCTACAATGAG.

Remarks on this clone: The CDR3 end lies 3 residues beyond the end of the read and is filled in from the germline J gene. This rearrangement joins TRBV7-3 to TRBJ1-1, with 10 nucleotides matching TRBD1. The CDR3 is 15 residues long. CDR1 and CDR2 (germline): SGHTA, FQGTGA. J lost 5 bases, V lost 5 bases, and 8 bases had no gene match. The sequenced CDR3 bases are TGTGCCAGCAGCACAGCTGACAGGGGGCGGACTGAA. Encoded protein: CASSTADRGRTE. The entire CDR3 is CASSTADRGRTEAFF.

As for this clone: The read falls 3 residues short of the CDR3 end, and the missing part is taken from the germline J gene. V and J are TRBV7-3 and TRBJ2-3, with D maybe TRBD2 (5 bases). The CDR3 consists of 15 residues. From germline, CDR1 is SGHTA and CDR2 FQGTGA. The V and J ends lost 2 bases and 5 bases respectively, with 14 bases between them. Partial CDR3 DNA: TGTGCCAGCAGCTTATTTACCGGGGTCGAAGATACG. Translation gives CASSLFTGVEDT. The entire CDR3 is CASSLFTGVEDTQYF.

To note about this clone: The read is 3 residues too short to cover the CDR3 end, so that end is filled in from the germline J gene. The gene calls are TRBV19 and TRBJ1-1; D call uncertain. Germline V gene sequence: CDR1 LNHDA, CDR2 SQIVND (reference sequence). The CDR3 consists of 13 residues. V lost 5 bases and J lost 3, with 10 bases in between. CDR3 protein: CASSAGLDTEAFF. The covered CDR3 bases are TGTGCCAGTAGTGCGGGGTTGGACACTGAA.

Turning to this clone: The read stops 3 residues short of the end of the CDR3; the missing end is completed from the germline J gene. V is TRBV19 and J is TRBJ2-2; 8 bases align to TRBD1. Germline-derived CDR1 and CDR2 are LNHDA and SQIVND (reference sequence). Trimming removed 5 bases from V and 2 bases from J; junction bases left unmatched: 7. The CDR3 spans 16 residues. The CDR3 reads CASSFRTGINTGELFF. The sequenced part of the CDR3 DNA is TGTGCCAGTAGTTTTAGGACAGGGATAAACACCGGGGAG.

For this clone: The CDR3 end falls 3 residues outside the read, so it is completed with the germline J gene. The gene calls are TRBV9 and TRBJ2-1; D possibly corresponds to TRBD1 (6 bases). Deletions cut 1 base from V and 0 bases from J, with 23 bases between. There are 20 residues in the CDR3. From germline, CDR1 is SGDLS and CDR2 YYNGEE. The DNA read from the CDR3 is TGTGCCAGCAGCGTACCCGACCTCCGACAGGTAGTCCACTCCTACAATGAG. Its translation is CASSVPDLRQVVHSYNE. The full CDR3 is CASSVPDLRQVVHSYNEQFF.

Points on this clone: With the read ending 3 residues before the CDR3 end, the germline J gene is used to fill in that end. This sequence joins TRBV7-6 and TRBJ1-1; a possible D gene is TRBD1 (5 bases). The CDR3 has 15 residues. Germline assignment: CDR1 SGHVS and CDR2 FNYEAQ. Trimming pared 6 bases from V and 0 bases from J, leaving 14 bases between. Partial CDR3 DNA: TGTGCCAGCAGGCCTCCTCAGGGTGTGAACACTGAA. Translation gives CASRPPQGVNTE. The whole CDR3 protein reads CASRPPQGVNTEAFF.